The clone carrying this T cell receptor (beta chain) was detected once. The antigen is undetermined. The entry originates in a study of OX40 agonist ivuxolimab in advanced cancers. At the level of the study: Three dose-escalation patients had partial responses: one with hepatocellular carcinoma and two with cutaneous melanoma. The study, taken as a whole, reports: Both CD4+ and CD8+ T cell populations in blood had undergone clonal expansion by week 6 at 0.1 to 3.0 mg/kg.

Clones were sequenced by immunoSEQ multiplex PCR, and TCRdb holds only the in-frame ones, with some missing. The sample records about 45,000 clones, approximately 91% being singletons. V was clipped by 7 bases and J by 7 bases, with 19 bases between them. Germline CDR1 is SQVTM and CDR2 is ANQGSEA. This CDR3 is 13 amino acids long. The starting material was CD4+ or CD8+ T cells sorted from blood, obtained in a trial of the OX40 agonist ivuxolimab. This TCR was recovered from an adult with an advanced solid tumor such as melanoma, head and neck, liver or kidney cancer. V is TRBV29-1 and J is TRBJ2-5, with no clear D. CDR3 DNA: TGCAGCGCCGCCCCCGGTATGCCGGGGACCCAGTACTTC. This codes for CSAAPGMPGTQYF.